This T cell receptor (beta chain) was captured in a study of blood T cells in healthy people across ages. The germline V and J ends were trimmed by 5 bases and 5 bases, with 11 bases remaining between them. The CDR3 is 13 amino acids. Sample-barcoded 5' priming and a J-beta primer mix drove a second PCR of about 6 to 12 cycles. MiXCR was run by TCRdb on the 5' RACE reads, yielding one entry per CDR3 protein. In the table there are some 1,800,000 distinct CDR3 sequences, approximately 39% of which are singletons. The receptor comes from a human donor in good health. Sample: blood. The V and J genes are TRBV12-3 or TRBV12-4 and TRBJ2-3, with D maybe TRBD1 (6 bases). The CDR3: CASSPTGVDTQYF. The CDR3 DNA is TGTGCCAGCAGTCCGACAGGAGTAGATACGCAGTATTTT.